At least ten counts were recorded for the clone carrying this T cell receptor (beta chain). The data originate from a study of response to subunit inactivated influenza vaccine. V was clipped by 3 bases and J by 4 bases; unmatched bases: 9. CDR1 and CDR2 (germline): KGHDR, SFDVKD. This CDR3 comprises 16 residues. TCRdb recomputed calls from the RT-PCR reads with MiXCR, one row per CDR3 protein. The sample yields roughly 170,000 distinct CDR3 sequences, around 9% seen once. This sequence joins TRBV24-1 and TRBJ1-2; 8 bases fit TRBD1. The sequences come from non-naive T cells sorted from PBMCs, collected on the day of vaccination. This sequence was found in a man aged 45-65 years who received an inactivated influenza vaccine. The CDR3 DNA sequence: TGTGCCACCAGTGATCCTGGACAGGGTCTACCCTATGGCTACACCTTC. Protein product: CATSDPGQGLPYGYTF.